This T cell receptor beta chain is from a study of T cell responses to AZD1222 COVID-19 vaccine. The data were produced by immunoSEQ multiplex PCR, yet TCRdb's version contains in-frame clones alone and is incomplete. The data contain some 140,000 clones, 80% to 95% of them singletons. This sample comprised peripheral blood, obtained on day 0 of AZD1222 vaccination. The receptor was derived from an adult in good health.

This CDR3 reads CASSIRWVATTYEQYF. The CDR3 DNA reads TGTGCCAGTAGTATTAGGTGGGTTGCCACCACCTACGAGCAGTACTTC. The genes are TRBV19 and TRBJ2-7; D not resolved. Trimming removed 3 bases from V and 2 bases from J, with 17 bases in between. The CDR3 runs 16 residues. CDR1 and CDR2 from the germline V gene are LNHDA and SQIVND (reference sequence).